This TCR beta chain was sequenced for a study of blood T cell repertoires in COVID-19. Across the study: Sample material is recorded as cDNA or gDNA derived from T cells, B-cell-depleted T cells, or PBMCs.

Original methodology: Amplification from reference gene primers served as the basis for estimated nucleated cell counts. Profiled with immunoSEQ multiplex PCR; TCRdb holds only in-frame clones, not every one. Clonal size and the V and J genes are those of that table, whereas D and trimming came from the DNA. Here the sample spans about 440,000 clones, roughly 87% being singletons. Recruits, aged about 18 to 90 years, lived in 25 or so US areas. Trimming at V came to 2 bases and at J to 0 bases, leaving 0 bases not matched to a gene. The CDR3 runs 15 residues. The germline V gene encodes CDR1 MNHNS and CDR2 SASEGT.

The chain has TRBV6-1 and TRBJ2-2, with TRBD1 matching 7 bases. This TCR was recovered from a woman aged 18-29 years with acute COVID-19. Sequenced material: PBMCs or T cells enriched from blood (not recorded which). The CDR3 coding sequence is TGTGCCAGCAGTGAAACAGGGGCGAACACCGGGGAGCTGTTTTTT. Its protein is CASSETGANTGELFF.